The 26 T cell receptor beta chains listed next were all sequenced from one sample in a study of CD8 T cells in Susac syndrome. A quantity of roughly 0.5 to 1 ug RNA underwent reverse transcription using random hexamers. TCRdb re-analysed the immunoSEQ multiplex PCR reads in MiXCR, keeping a single row per CDR3 protein. Of about 180,000 distinct CDR3 sequences in the sample, almost 96% were seen once. Sequences were obtained from CD4+ T cells from PBMCs. These receptors were collected from a human donor with multiple sclerosis.

CDR3 nucleotides: TGTGCCAGCAGCCGCCCATCAGGTCCCACCGGGGAGCTGTTTTTT. It encodes CASSRPSGPTGELFF. The V and J genes are TRBV5-4 and TRBJ2-2; D is uncertain. This CDR3 has 15 amino acids. Germline values: CDR1 SGHNT, CDR2 YYREEE (reference sequence). Trimming left V 4 bases short and J 4 bases short, with 14 bases between.

The chain employs TRBV7-3 and TRBJ1-5, with TRBD1 matching 7 bases. The V gene end was trimmed by 6 bases and the J gene end by 6 bases; junction bases not matched to a gene: 8. Germline lookup yields CDR1 SGHTA and CDR2 FQGTGA. The CDR3 loop spans 14 amino acids. CDR3 nucleotide sequence: TGTGCCAGCAGTGAGACAGGGATGGGTCAGCCCCAGCATTTT. This sequence encodes CASSETGMGQPQHF.

The chain recombines TRBV30 with TRBJ2-5; 9 positions match TRBD1. The length of the CDR3 is 13 residues. The J segment lost 7 bases and the V segment lost 7 bases, leaving 10 bases of the junction unmatched. The germline CDR1 and CDR2 sequences are GTSNPN and SVGIG (reference sequence). The CDR3: CASLTTGGGTQYF. CDR3 nucleotides: TGTGCCTCCCTTACGACAGGGGGAGGGACCCAGTACTTC.

The chain is built from TRBV7-9 and TRBJ2-3; D possibly corresponds to TRBD2 (7 bases). The CDR3 totals 19 residues. Trimming cost V 2 bases and J 0 bases, with 21 bases left between them. Germline assignment: CDR1 SEHNR and CDR2 FQNEAQ (reference sequence). CDR3 coding DNA: TGTGCCAGCAGCTTAAAGAACGGCGGGGGCCTCTCAAGCACAGATACGCAGTATTTT. Residues: CASSLKNGGGLSSTDTQYF.

The rearrangement uses TRBV20-1 and TRBJ2-5; 10 bases line up with TRBD2. The CDR3 sequence is 12 residues long. Trimming at V came to 5 bases and at J to 3 bases, leaving 0 bases not matched to a gene. The germline CDR1 and CDR2 sequences are DFQATT and SNEGSKA (reference sequence). CDR3 protein: CSALAGEETQYF. Here the CDR3 DNA reads TGCAGTGCTCTAGCGGGGGAAGAGACCCAGTACTTC.

This chain joins TRBV15 and TRBJ2-1, with 7 bases lining up with TRBD1. Trimming cost V 1 base and J 0 bases; bases outside gene matches: 9. CDR3 length equals 18 residues. Germline V gene data show CDR1 as LNHNV and CDR2 as YYDKDF (reference sequence). CDR3 protein: CATSRAPLTGSSYNEQFF. The CDR3 coding sequence is TGTGCCACCAGCAGAGCGCCTTTGACAGGGAGCTCCTACAATGAGCAGTTCTTC.

This chain uses TRBV29-1 with TRBJ1-2; D might be TRBD1 (5 bases). CDR3 length: 15 amino acids. Looked up from germline, CDR1 is SQVTM and CDR2 is ANQGSEA. The V end was cut by 4 bases, the J end by 5 bases, with 20 bases between. Here the CDR3 reads CSVGGRSTVDYGYTF. The CDR3 nucleotides read TGCAGCGTTGGGGGTAGGTCGACAGTGGATTATGGCTACACCTTC.

The chain carries TRBV18 and TRBJ2-7, with D perhaps TRBD1 (5 bases). Trimming took 2 bases from V and 3 from J, leaving 11 bases between them. CDR3 length equals 14 residues. Germline V gene sequence: CDR1 KGHSH, CDR2 LQKENI. The CDR3 nucleotides read TGTGCCAGCTCACCAGAACAGGTCTTCTACGAGCAGTACTTC. It yields the protein CASSPEQVFYEQYF.

The rearrangement uses TRBV3-1 and TRBJ2-2, with a tentative D call TRBD2 (5 bases). CDR3 length equals 14 residues. Trimming shortened V by 8 bases and J by 7 bases, and 17 bases separated the two germline ends. Per germline, CDR1 LGHDT and CDR2 YNNKEL (reference sequence). The CDR3 region is CASRPLGEGGELFF. CDR3 in DNA: TGTGCCAGCCGACCCCTAGGAGAGGGCGGGGAGCTGTTTTTT.

The chain links TRBV19 to TRBJ2-1; TRBD1 matches 9 bases. Germline V gene lookup returns CDR1 LNHDA and CDR2 SQIVND (reference sequence). CDR3 size: 15 residues. After removal of 4 bases from V and 6 bases from J, the junction contained 7 bases not matched to a gene. The CDR3: CASSRPGTGSNEQFF. In DNA, the CDR3 is TGTGCCAGTAGTAGACCCGGGACAGGGTCCAATGAGCAGTTCTTC. Full variable domain (remainder filled in from reference TRBV19 and TRBJ2-1): DGGITQSPKYLFRKEGQNVTLSCEQNLNHDAMYWYRQDPGQGLRLIYYSQIVNDFQKGDIAEGYSVSREKKESFPLTVTSAQKNPTAFYLCASSRPGTGSNEQFFGPGTRLTVL.

The rearrangement links TRBV30 to TRBJ1-1; D remains unclear. The germline V gene encodes CDR1 GTSNPN and CDR2 SVGIG (reference sequence). This CDR3 is 12 amino acids long. V lost 2 bases to trimming and J lost 3 bases, with 7 bases between them. CDR3 DNA sequence: TGTGCCTGGAGTCAAAGGGACACTGAAGCTTTCTTT. Translation: CAWSQRDTEAFF.

The chain links TRBV30 to TRBJ1-6; 12 positions match TRBD1. V was clipped by 3 bases and J by 9 bases; unmatched bases: 6. The CDR3 runs to 15 residues. Germline CDR1 GTSNPN, CDR2 SVGIG (reference sequence). The CDR3 sequence: CAWSPGQGAGSPLHF. CDR3 nucleotides: TGTGCCTGGAGCCCGGGACAGGGGGCTGGTTCACCCCTCCACTTT. Based on the CDR3 plus reference TRBV30 and TRBJ1-6, the full variable domain is SQTIHQWPATLVQPVGSPLSLECTVEGTSNPNLYWYRQAAGRGLQLLFYSVGIGQISSEVPQNLSASRPQDRQFILSSKKLLLSDSGFYLCAWSPGQGAGSPLHFGNGTRLTVT.

The chain employs TRBV27 and TRBJ1-2; 7 bases are shared with TRBD1. The J segment lost 6 bases and the V segment lost 0 bases, leaving 10 bases of the junction unmatched. Germline values: CDR1 MNHEY, CDR2 SMNVEV (reference sequence). The CDR3 extends over 16 amino acids. The CDR3 sequence: CASSLSARGVMNGYTF. The CDR3 nucleotides are TGTGCCAGCAGTTTATCCGCCAGGGGGGTTATGAATGGCTACACCTTC.

This chain links TRBV12-3 or TRBV12-4 with TRBJ1-6; the match to TRBD1 covers 7 bases. With V trimmed by 2 bases and J by 9 bases, 4 bases remained unmatched. CDR3 length: 14 residues. This CDR3 is CASSLIGGGSPLHF. The DNA for the CDR3 is TGTGCCAGCAGTTTAATAGGGGGCGGTTCACCCCTCCACTTT.

This clonotype was seen a single time. The rearrangement uses TRBV29-1 and TRBJ1-2, with 10 bases lining up with TRBD1. Germline V gene data show CDR1 as SQVTM and CDR2 as ANQGSEA. The CDR3 loop spans 14 amino acids. V shed 2 bases and J 5 bases; nucleotides not matched to a gene: 5. The CDR3 reads CSVERQGAWYGYTF. The CDR3 bases are TGCAGCGTTGAACGACAGGGGGCTTGGTATGGCTACACCTTC.

The rearrangement uses TRBV20-1 and TRBJ1-2; D uncertain. CDR3 length: 11 residues. V was trimmed by 6 bases and J by 6 bases, leaving 11 bases between them. Germline V gives CDR1 DFQATT, CDR2 SNEGSKA (reference sequence). The CDR3 sequence: CSAESGNGYTF. The CDR3 DNA is TGCAGTGCAGAGAGTGGCAATGGCTACACCTTC.

This clonotype was seen a single time. The chain carries TRBV29-1 and TRBJ1-1; possibly TRBD1 for D (5 bases). The CDR3 is 13 amino acids. Trimming pared 6 bases from V and 3 bases from J, leaving 14 bases between. Germline V gives CDR1 SQVTM, CDR2 ANQGSEA. The CDR3 nucleotides are TGCAGCGTGAGGGTGGGCAGGGACACTGAAGCTTTCTTT. Its translation: CSVRVGRDTEAFF.

This rearrangement joins TRBV3-1 to TRBJ1-1, with D unclear. CDR1 is LGHDT, CDR2 YNNKEL, per germline (reference sequence). The CDR3 has 13 amino acids. The germline V and J ends were trimmed by 1 base and 7 bases, with 10 bases remaining between them. As DNA, the CDR3 is TGTGCCAGCAGCCAAGTTGTACGGGGTGAAGCTTTCTTT. Protein product: CASSQVVRGEAFF. The full variable domain, its missing parts supplied by reference TRBV3-1 and TRBJ1-1, is DTAVSQTPKYLVTQMGNDKSIKCEQNLGHDTMYWYKQDSKKFLKIMFSYNNKELIINETVPNRFSPKSPDKAHLNLHINSLELGDSAVYFCASSQVVRGEAFFGQGTRLTVV.

The CDR3 sequence is CASGGTAAYEQYF. CDR3 nucleotide sequence: TGTGCCAGCGGGGGGACAGCAGCCTACGAGCAGTACTTC. This chain uses TRBV25-1 with TRBJ2-7; maybe TRBD1 (7 bases). This CDR3 comprises 13 residues. V lost 8 bases and J lost 2, with 13 bases in between. Germline CDR1 MGHDK, CDR2 SYGVNS.

This chain joins TRBV12-3 or TRBV12-4 and TRBJ2-2; 12 nucleotides align to TRBD2. The CDR3 extends over 16 amino acids. V lost 3 bases to trimming and J lost 1 base; unmatched junction nucleotides: 0. Here the CDR3 DNA reads TGTGCCAGCAGTTTGGGACTAGCGGGGAACACCGGGGAGCTGTTTTTT. Residues: CASSLGLAGNTGELFF.

The rearrangement links TRBV3-1 to TRBJ1-4; weak D call: TRBD1 (5 bases). Trimming stripped 0 bases from V and 10 bases from J, with 12 bases between. Per the germline V gene, CDR1 is LGHDT and CDR2 is YNNKEL (reference sequence). The CDR3 has 14 residues. CDR3 amino acids: CASSQEGTGAKLFF. The CDR3 DNA reads as TGTGCCAGCAGCCAAGAGGGTACCGGGGCAAAACTGTTTTTT.

V is TRBV27 and J is TRBJ1-5, with 7 bases that match TRBD1. From germline, CDR1 is MNHEY and CDR2 SMNVEV (reference sequence). This CDR3 has 14 amino acids. Trimming took 6 bases from V and 4 from J; bases not matched to a gene: 6. CDR3 DNA sequence: TGTGCCAGCAGAAGACAGGGCCGTAATCAGCCCCAGCATTTT. It translates to CASRRQGRNQPQHF.

The V call is TRBV5-6, the J call TRBJ1-2; 9 bases match TRBD1. Germline loops: CDR1 SGHDT, CDR2 YYEEEE. The CDR3 extends over 13 amino acids. The trim removed 1 base at V and 6 bases at J, leaving 1 base unmatched. Here the CDR3 reads CASSLWTGDGYTF. CDR3 DNA sequence: TGTGCCAGCAGCTTGTGGACAGGGGATGGCTACACCTTC. The whole variable domain, remainder taken from reference TRBV5-6 and TRBJ1-2, is DAGVTQSPTHLIKTRGQQVTLRCSPKSGHDTVSWYQQALGQGPQFIFQYYEEEERQRGNFPDRFSGHQFPNYSSELNVNALLLGDSALYLCASSLWTGDGYTFGSGTRLTVV.

The chain has TRBV12-3 or TRBV12-4 and TRBJ1-6, with D unclear. CDR3 length: 11 amino acids. Trimming pared 2 bases from V and 16 bases from J, leaving 9 bases between. The CDR3 is CASSLSRPLHF. Written as DNA, the CDR3 is TGTGCCAGCAGTTTAAGCAGGCCGCTCCACTTT.

This chain connects TRBV12-3 or TRBV12-4 to TRBJ2-7; D might be TRBD2 (5 bases). This CDR3 contains 12 residues. Trimming removed 8 bases at V and 3 bases at J, with 11 bases between. CDR3 DNA: TGTGCCAGCTCCGCCGGGGTCTACGAGCAGTACTTC. Protein sequence: CASSAGVYEQYF.

CDR3 amino acids: CASSLPRATEAFF. The CDR3 DNA is TGTGCCAGCAGTTTACCCAGGGCCACTGAAGCTTTCTTT. The rearrangement joins TRBV28 to TRBJ1-1; maybe TRBD1 (5 bases). Germline-derived CDR1 and CDR2 are MDHEN and SYDVKM. The CDR3 contains 13 residues. The V gene lost 2 bases and the J gene lost 4 bases, with 8 bases spanning the gap.